A single sample is the source of the 7 T cell receptor beta chains below, sequenced in a study of T-cell memory formation after mild COVID-19. Each CDR3 protein is one row after TCRdb ran MiXCR on the 5' RACE reads. The data contain more than 250,000 distinct CDR3 sequences, around 17% of them singletons. Specimen: PBMCs or a T cell subset sorted from them (not recorded which). The source is a man younger than 30 who had mild COVID-19 (a few samples of this study predate the infection). Cell type and time point are not known.

A few counts support this clonotype. The chain joins TRBV25-1 to TRBJ2-3; perhaps TRBD2 as D (5 bases). The germline V and J ends were trimmed by 3 bases and 14 bases, with 15 bases remaining between them. CDR1 MGHDK and CDR2 SYGVNS come from the germline V gene. The CDR3 totals 12 residues. CDR3 in DNA: TGTGCCAGCAGTGACTTACCCGGGAAAATGTATTTT. Its protein product is CASSDLPGKMYF.

This clonotype was seen a handful of times. The chain has TRBV28 and TRBJ2-4; D call uncertain. V lost 4 bases, J lost 8 bases, and 12 bases lay in between. The CDR3 covers 13 residues. CDR1 and CDR2 (germline): MDHEN, SYDVKM. CDR3 DNA: TGTGCCAGCAGTTCCCACAGCGCGGACATTCAGTACTTC. It encodes CASSSHSADIQYF. The full variable domain, rest sourced from reference TRBV28 and TRBJ2-4, is DVKVTQSSRYLVKRTGEKVFLECVQDMDHENMFWYRQDPGLGLRLIYFSYDVKMKEKGDIPEGYSVSREKKERFSLILESASTNQTSMYLCASSSHSADIQYFGAGTRLSVL.

This clonotype was observed at least ten times. The chain employs TRBV11-1 and TRBJ2-1; 12 nucleotides line up with TRBD2. The CDR3 is 15 residues long. V shed 4 bases and J 4 bases; nucleotides not matched to a gene: 2. The germline CDR1 and CDR2 sequences are SGHAT and FQDESV (reference sequence). CDR3 sequence (DNA): TGTGCCAGCAGCTCACTAGCGGGGGGTTACAATGAGCAGTTCTTC. Its translation: CASSSLAGGYNEQFF.

The genes are TRBV7-8 and TRBJ2-3, with 8 bases lining up with TRBD2. The germline CDR1 and CDR2 sequences are SGHVS and FQNEAQ. This CDR3 is 16 amino acids long. The ends lost 2 bases at V and 0 bases at J; junction bases unmatched: 4. The CDR3 DNA sequence: TGTGCCAGCAGCTTAATGAAGCGGGGGAGCACAGATACGCAGTATTTT. It codes for CASSLMKRGSTDTQYF. The complete variable domain, with remaining parts taken from reference TRBV7-8 and TRBJ2-3, reads GAGVSQSPRYKVAKRGQDVALRCDPISGHVSLFWYQQALGQGPEFLTYFQNEAQLDKSGLPSDRFFAERPEGSVSTLKIQRTQQEDSAVYLCASSLMKRGSTDTQYFGPGTRLTVL.

There are a few counts of this clonotype. The chain links TRBV9 to TRBJ1-3; weak D call: TRBD1 (5 bases). V lost 0 bases and J lost 4, with 8 bases in between. CDR1 is SGDLS, CDR2 YYNGEE, per germline. The CDR3 contains 14 residues. CDR3 nucleotides: TGTGCCAGCAGCGTAGAGGCAGGGGGAAACACCATATATTTT. Its protein product is CASSVEAGGNTIYF.

The chain joins TRBV4-1 to TRBJ1-2; the D gene is possibly TRBD1 (5 bases). The CDR3 runs to 12 residues. Trimming removed 2 bases at V and 7 bases at J, with 8 bases between. The germline V gene has CDR1 MGHRA and CDR2 YSYEKL. CDR3 protein: CASSQLQGGYTF. As DNA, the CDR3 is TGCGCCAGCAGCCAACTGCAGGGTGGCTACACCTTC.

The chain couples TRBV27 to TRBJ1-4; maybe TRBD1 (6 bases). Trimming took 6 bases from V and 5 from J, leaving 16 bases between them. Germline CDR1 reads MNHEY; CDR2 reads SMNVEV (reference sequence). The CDR3 sequence is 15 residues long. CDR3 nucleotide sequence: TGTGCCAGCAGGGGCCAGGGGAGGGAAAATGAAAAACTGTTTTTT. This sequence encodes CASRGQGRENEKLFF.